Shown below are 18 T cell receptor beta chains from a single sample sequenced in a study of T cell responses to AZD1222 COVID-19 vaccine. The repertoire was sequenced with immunoSEQ multiplex PCR; TCRdb's copy has only in-frame clones and lacks some. The data contain 170,000 or so clones, around nine tenths of them seen just once; the ten biggest clones take up about 1.4%. Sequencing was performed on peripheral blood, taken on day 0 of AZD1222 vaccination. These receptors were obtained from an adult in good health.

The chain has TRBV7-9 and TRBJ1-4, with D hard to call. The V end was cut by 1 base, the J end by 5 bases, with 11 bases between. The CDR3 loop spans 15 amino acids. The germline V gene has CDR1 SEHNR and CDR2 FQNEAQ (reference sequence). CDR3 region: CASSLESGANEKLFF. CDR3 coding DNA: TGTGCCAGCAGCTTAGAGTCAGGCGCGAATGAAAAACTGTTTTTT.

V is TRBV6-5 and J is TRBJ2-1; 10 bases match TRBD1. Germline trimming cut 4 bases from V and 8 bases from J; bases unmatched to any gene: 8. The CDR3 is made up of 15 amino acids. Germline V CDR1 and CDR2: MNHEY, SVGAGI. CDR3 loop: CASSSPGQGIDEQFF. The CDR3 nucleotides are TGTGCCAGCAGTTCTCCGGGACAGGGGATAGATGAGCAGTTCTTC.

Sample share makes this clone medium-sized. The V call is TRBV2, the J call TRBJ1-5, with D possibly TRBD1 on 5 matching bases. The germline V gene encodes CDR1 SNHLY and CDR2 FYNNEI. This CDR3 comprises 14 residues. The V gene lost 8 bases and the J gene lost 4 bases, with 15 bases spanning the gap. CDR3 residues: CASSQRQGNQPQHF. In nucleotides, the CDR3 is TGTGCCAGCTCTCAGAGGCAGGGAAATCAGCCCCAGCATTTT.

This chain connects TRBV7-8 to TRBJ2-1; either TRBD1 or TRBD2 may fit D (5 bases each). Between the trimmed V and J ends, which lost 0 bases and 9 bases, there was a span of 18 bases. This CDR3 comprises 16 residues. Germline loops: CDR1 SGHVS, CDR2 FQNEAQ. CDR3 nucleotides: TGTGCCAGCAGCTTAGCGGGGCCTGGAGGAACCAGTGAGCAGTTCTTC. This codes for CASSLAGPGGTSEQFF.

This chain uses TRBV4-2 with TRBJ1-5; 7 positions match TRBD1. The CDR3 length is 15 residues. V shed 3 bases, J shed 5 bases, and the junction held 7 bases outside the gene matches. Looked up from germline, CDR1 is LGHNA and CDR2 is YNFKEQ. Here the CDR3 DNA reads TGTGCCAGCAGCCACTTGGGACAGCCGGATCAGCCCCAGCATTTT. Translated, it gives CASSHLGQPDQPQHF.

The chain couples TRBV28 to TRBJ1-1; TRBD1 matches 8 bases. V shed 8 bases, J shed 1 base, and the junction held 9 bases outside the gene matches. This CDR3 spans 15 amino acids. Germline values: CDR1 MDHEN, CDR2 SYDVKM. The CDR3 DNA follows: TGTGCCAGCGTAGTCTCACAGGGGGGGAACACTGAAGCTTTCTTT. Amino acids: CASVVSQGGNTEAFF. Complete variable domain (other parts from reference TRBV28 and TRBJ1-1): DVKVTQSSRYLVKRTGEKVFLECVQDMDHENMFWYRQDPGLGLRLIYFSYDVKMKEKGDIPEGYSVSREKKERFSLILESASTNQTSMYLCASVVSQGGNTEAFFGQGTRLTVV.

This CDR3 is CASSLSGTGGTDTQYF. In DNA, the CDR3 is TGCGCCAGCAGCTTGTCGGGGACAGGGGGCACAGATACGCAGTATTTT. The rearrangement joins TRBV5-1 to TRBJ2-3; TRBD1 matches at 10 bases. Germline CDR1 reads SGHRS; CDR2 reads YFSETQ. Trimming removed 1 base from V and 1 base from J; junction bases left unmatched: 3. The CDR3 sequence is 16 residues long.

The gene calls are TRBV19 and TRBJ1-2; TRBD1 might be the D (6 bases). The CDR3 sequence is 16 residues long. Trimming left V 7 bases short and J 4 bases short, with 22 bases between. Germline lookup yields CDR1 LNHDA and CDR2 SQIVND (reference sequence). CDR3: CASIRSPVQGSYGYTF. CDR3 sequence (DNA): TGTGCCAGTATACGTTCACCTGTACAGGGCTCCTATGGCTACACCTTC. Using reference TRBV19 and TRBJ1-2 for the parts outside the CDR3, the full variable domain is DGGITQSPKYLFRKEGQNVTLSCEQNLNHDAMYWYRQDPGQGLRLIYYSQIVNDFQKGDIAEGYSVSREKKESFPLTVTSAQKNPTAFYLCASIRSPVQGSYGYTFGSGTRLTVV.

V is TRBV7-2 and J is TRBJ2-7, with D unclear. V was cut by 1 base and J by 0 bases, with 16 bases left in between. CDR3 length: 17 amino acids. Germline V lookup: CDR1 SGHTA, CDR2 FQGNSA. CDR3: CASSLGSGSPNSYEQYF. The CDR3 DNA follows: TGTGCCAGCAGCTTAGGATCGGGTTCCCCTAACTCCTACGAGCAGTACTTC. Full variable domain (missing parts from reference TRBV7-2 and TRBJ2-7): GAGVSQSPSNKVTEKGKDVELRCDPISGHTALYWYRQSLGQGLEFLIYFQGNSAPDKSGLPSDRFSAERTGGSVSTLTIQRTQQEDSAVYLCASSLGSGSPNSYEQYFGPGTRLTVT.

This clone was detected a few times. The chain joins TRBV2 to TRBJ1-5; no definite D call. The CDR3 is 14 residues long. The ends were cut back, 3 bases at V and 0 bases at J, with 6 bases in the middle. The germline gives CDR1 SNHLY, CDR2 FYNNEI. The CDR3 protein is CASSDQYSNQPQHF. CDR3 coding DNA: TGTGCCAGCAGTGATCAGTATAGCAATCAGCCCCAGCATTTT.

This chain links TRBV28 with TRBJ1-2, with a possible D match to TRBD1 (6 bases). Trimming cost V 6 bases and J 1 base, with 15 bases left between them. The CDR3 spans 15 residues. Germline assignment: CDR1 MDHEN and CDR2 SYDVKM. CDR3 sequence (DNA): TGTGCCAGCAGACCAACAGGGAGCGGTAACTATGGCTACACCTTC. Translating it yields CASRPTGSGNYGYTF.

This clone was seen only once. This chain links TRBV5-1 with TRBJ1-1; 12 nucleotides line up with TRBD1. Germline CDR1 reads SGHRS; CDR2 reads YFSETQ. This CDR3 comprises 16 residues. V shed 4 bases and J 4 bases; nucleotides not matched to a gene: 8. The CDR3 DNA sequence: TGCGCCAGCAGCCGGGGGACAGGGGGCGCGCGCACTGAAGCTTTCTTT. This gives the protein CASSRGTGGARTEAFF.

This chain uses TRBV28 with TRBJ2-1, with TRBD2 matching 9 bases. The CDR3 covers 19 residues. CDR1 and CDR2 (germline): MDHEN, SYDVKM. J was trimmed by 4 bases and V by 2 bases; bases with no gene match: 15. CDR3 nucleotides: TGTGCCAGCAGTTTACAGCCAGCCTGGGGCGGGGGGGCATACAATGAGCAGTTCTTC. Its protein is CASSLQPAWGGGAYNEQFF.

The CDR3 DNA reads TGTGCCAGCAGCTTCTGGGACGGCAAGAACACTGAAGCTTTCTTT. It specifies CASSFWDGKNTEAFF. V and J are TRBV7-9 and TRBJ1-1, with D maybe TRBD1 (5 bases). The CDR3 is 15 residues long. Trimming pared 3 bases from V and 1 base from J, leaving 12 bases between. The germline gives CDR1 SEHNR, CDR2 FQNEAQ (reference sequence).

This chain connects TRBV11-2 to TRBJ2-3; TRBD2 matches at 7 bases. After removal of 5 bases from V and 2 bases from J, the junction contained 10 bases not matched to a gene. The germline V gene encodes CDR1 SGHAT and CDR2 FQNNGV. The CDR3 has 16 amino acids. In DNA, the CDR3 is TGTGCCAGCAGCCTGCGACTAGCACCAGCCACAGATACGCAGTATTTT. Translation gives CASSLRLAPATDTQYF.

The rearrangement uses TRBV28 and TRBJ1-2, with TRBD1 as a possible D gene (5 bases). V lost 8 bases and J 9 bases, leaving 16 bases between the germline ends. CDR1 MDHEN and CDR2 SYDVKM come from the germline V gene. The length of the CDR3 is 12 residues. The CDR3 reads CASQGDVRRYTF. In DNA, the CDR3 is TGTGCCAGCCAGGGTGATGTACGTCGCTACACCTTC.

This clone appeared a single time. The J gene is TRBJ2-1, the V gene TRBV14; 9 bases map to TRBD1. The germline V gene encodes CDR1 SGHDN and CDR2 FVKESK. The CDR3 length is 17 residues. The junction had 12 bases not matched to a gene; V was cut back by 4 bases and J by 5 bases. CDR3 protein: CASSRADTGGANNEQFF. The CDR3, as DNA: TGTGCCAGCAGCCGAGCGGATACAGGGGGCGCCAACAATGAGCAGTTCTTC.

On this clone itself: Different DNA sequences within this sample yield the same CDR3. The V gene is TRBV20-1, the J gene TRBJ2-7, with D unclear. V lost 1 base to trimming and J lost 3 bases, with 4 bases between them. This CDR3 is built from 11 residues. The germline V gene has CDR1 DFQATT and CDR2 SNEGSKA (reference sequence). CDR3 bases: TGCAGTGCTAGAGGTAACTACGAGCAGTACTTC. It translates to CSARGNYEQYF.